A selection of T cell receptor beta chains follows, all from one sample in a study of blood T cell repertoires in COVID-19. Data came from immunoSEQ multiplex PCR; TCRdb stores just in-frame clones and leaves some out. The sample includes approximately 97,000 clones, 91% of them seen just once. The specimen sequenced was peripheral blood. The receptors were sampled from a man between 18 and 35 years old with acute or convalescent COVID-19. Each CDR3 is given with its conserved first and last residue. A D gene is named only where the DNA matches it firmly. The listing skips clone size in some rows; elsewhere it reads once, few, many or a size class.

. TRBJ1-4 . TRBV10-3 TGTGCCATCAGTTCCTTAACCAGTCTAGATGAAAAACTGTTTTTT CAISSLTSLDEKLFF
. TRBJ2-5 . TRBV4-1 TGCGCCAGCAGCCAAGGGGCAGGGTGGGAGACCCAGTACTTC CASSQGAGWETQYF
. TRBJ2-5 . TRBV27 TGTGCCAGCAGTTTGTTGGCGGGGAGAGAGACCCAGTACTTC CASSLLAGRETQYF
. TRBJ1-1 . TRBV30 TGTGCCTGGAGTGAACAGGCCCGTGAAGCTTTCTTT CAWSEQAREAFF
. TRBJ1-2 . TRBV10-2 TGCGCCAGCAGTGAAACAGGATCCCATGGCTACACCTTC CASSETGSHGYTF
TRBD1 TRBJ1-1 . TRBV29-1 TGCAGCGCCGGACAGGCGGAGGGTAACACTGAAGCTTTCTTT CSAGQAEGNTEAFF
. TRBJ1-5 . TRBV5-1 TGCGCCAGCAGCTTGTCAGGTCAAGTTAATCAGCCCCAGCATTTT CASSLSGQVNQPQHF
TRBD1 TRBJ2-6 . TRBV10-3 TGTGCCATTGCGACAGGGATCTCCCCTTCTGGGGCCAACGTCCTGACTTTC CAIATGISPSGANVLTF
. TRBJ1-2 . TRBV4-2 TGTGCCAGCAGCCAAGATCGTCAGGGGTGGTATGGCTACACCTTC CASSQDRQGWYGYTF
. TRBJ1-4 . TRBV19 TGTGCCACAAACAGGGCATTAAATGAAAAACTGTTTTTT CATNRALNEKLFF
. TRBJ2-1 many TRBV12-2 TGTGCAAGTCGCTTAGAAATTAAACTGGGACAGGTCTACAATGAGCAGTTCTTC CASRLEIKLGQVYNEQFF
TRBD2 TRBJ2-7 . TRBV6-5 TGTGCCAGCAGTTACTCGTACAGCGGGAGTTCCTACGAGCAGTACTTC CASSYSYSGSSYEQYF
TRBD1 TRBJ2-3 . TRBV23-1 TGCGCCAGCAGTCCCCTTCAGGGGGCGCAGGAAGATACGCAGTATTTT CASSPLQGAQEDTQYF
. TRBJ2-2 . TRBV19 TGTGCCAGTAGTATAGCCGCTGTCGGTTACACCGGGGAGCTGTTTTTT CASSIAAVGYTGELFF
. TRBJ2-2 . TRBV7-2 TGTGCCAGCAGCTTATTCCCCCGGGGGAGCACCGGGGAGCTGTTTTTT CASSLFPRGSTGELFF
. TRBJ1-6 . TRBV7-8 TGTGCCAGCAGCACCGAACACGATAATTCACCCCTCCACTTT CASSTEHDNSPLHF